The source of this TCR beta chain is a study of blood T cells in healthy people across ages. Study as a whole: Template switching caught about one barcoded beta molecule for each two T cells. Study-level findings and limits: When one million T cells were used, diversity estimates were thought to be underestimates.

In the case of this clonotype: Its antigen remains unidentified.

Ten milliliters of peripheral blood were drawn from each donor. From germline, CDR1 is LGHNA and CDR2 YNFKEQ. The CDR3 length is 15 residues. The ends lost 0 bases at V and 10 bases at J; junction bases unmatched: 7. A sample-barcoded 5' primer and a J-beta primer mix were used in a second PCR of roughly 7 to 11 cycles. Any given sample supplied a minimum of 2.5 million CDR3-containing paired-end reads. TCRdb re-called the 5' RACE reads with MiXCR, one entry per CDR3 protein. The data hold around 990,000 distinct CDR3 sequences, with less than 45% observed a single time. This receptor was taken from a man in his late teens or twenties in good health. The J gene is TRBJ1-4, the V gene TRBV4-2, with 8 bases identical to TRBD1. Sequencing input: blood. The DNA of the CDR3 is TGTGCCAGCAGCCAAGAAGGGACAGGAAGGGTAAAACTGTTTTTT. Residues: CASSQEGTGRVKLFF.